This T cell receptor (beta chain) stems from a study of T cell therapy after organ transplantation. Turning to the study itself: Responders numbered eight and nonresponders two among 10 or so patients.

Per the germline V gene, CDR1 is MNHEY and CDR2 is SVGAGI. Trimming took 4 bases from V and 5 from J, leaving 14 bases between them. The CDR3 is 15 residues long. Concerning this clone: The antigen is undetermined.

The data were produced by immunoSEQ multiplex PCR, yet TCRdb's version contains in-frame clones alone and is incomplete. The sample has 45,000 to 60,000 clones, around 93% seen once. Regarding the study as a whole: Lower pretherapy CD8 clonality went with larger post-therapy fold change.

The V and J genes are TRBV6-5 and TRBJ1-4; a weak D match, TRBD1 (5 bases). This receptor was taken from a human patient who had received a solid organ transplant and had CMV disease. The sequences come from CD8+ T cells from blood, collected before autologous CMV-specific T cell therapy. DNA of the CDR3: TGTGCCAGCAGTTCGCCCAGGGAATTGAATGAAAAACTGTTTTTT. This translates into CASSSPRELNEKLFF.